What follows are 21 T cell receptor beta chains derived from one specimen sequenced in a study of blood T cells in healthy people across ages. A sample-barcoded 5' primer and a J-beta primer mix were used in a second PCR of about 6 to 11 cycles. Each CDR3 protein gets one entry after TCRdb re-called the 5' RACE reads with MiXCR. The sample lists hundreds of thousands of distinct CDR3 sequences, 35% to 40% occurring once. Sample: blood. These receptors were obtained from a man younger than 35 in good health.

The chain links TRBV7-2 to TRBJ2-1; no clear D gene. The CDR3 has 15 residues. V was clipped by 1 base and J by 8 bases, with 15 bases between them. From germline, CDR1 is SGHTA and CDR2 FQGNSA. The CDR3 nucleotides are TGTGCCAGCAGCTTAGTTAATAGGGAATCAGATGAGCAGTTCTTC. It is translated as CASSLVNRESDEQFF.

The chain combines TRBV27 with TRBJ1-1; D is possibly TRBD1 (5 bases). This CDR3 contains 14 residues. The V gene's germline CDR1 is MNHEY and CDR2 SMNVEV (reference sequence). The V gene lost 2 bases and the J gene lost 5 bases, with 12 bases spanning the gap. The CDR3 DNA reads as TGTGCCAGCAGTTTAAATGGGGGGAAAACTGAAGCTTTCTTT. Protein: CASSLNGGKTEAFF.

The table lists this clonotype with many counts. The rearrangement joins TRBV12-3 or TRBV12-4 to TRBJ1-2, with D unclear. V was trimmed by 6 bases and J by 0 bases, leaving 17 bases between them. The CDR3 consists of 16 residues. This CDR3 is CASRPRRAATNYGYTF. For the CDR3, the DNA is TGTGCCAGCAGGCCTCGAAGAGCCGCGACTAACTATGGCTACACCTTC.

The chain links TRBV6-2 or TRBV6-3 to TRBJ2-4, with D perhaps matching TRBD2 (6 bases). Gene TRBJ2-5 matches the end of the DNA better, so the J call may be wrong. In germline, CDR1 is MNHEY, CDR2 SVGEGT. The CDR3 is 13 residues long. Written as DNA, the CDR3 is TGTGCCAGCAAGCGGTGGGAGGAGGAGACCCAGTACTTC. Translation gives CASKRWEEETQYF.

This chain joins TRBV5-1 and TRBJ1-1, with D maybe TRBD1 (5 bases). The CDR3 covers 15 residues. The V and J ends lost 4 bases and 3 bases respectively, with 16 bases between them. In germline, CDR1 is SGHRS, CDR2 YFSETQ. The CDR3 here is CASSQEQDGDTEAFF. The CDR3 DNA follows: TGCGCCAGCAGCCAGGAACAGGATGGGGACACTGAAGCTTTCTTT. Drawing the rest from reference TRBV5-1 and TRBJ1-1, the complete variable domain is KAGVTQTPRYLIKTRGQQVTLSCSPISGHRSVSWYQQTPGQGLQFLFEYFSETQRNKGNFPGRFSGRQFSNSRSEMNVSTLELGDSALYLCASSQEQDGDTEAFFGQGTRLTVV.

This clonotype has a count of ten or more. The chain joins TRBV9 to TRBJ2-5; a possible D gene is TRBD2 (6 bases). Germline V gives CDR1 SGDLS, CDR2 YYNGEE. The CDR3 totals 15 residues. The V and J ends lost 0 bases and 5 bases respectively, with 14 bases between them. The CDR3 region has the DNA TGTGCCAGCAGCGTAGCCCCTAGCGAGGAGGAGACCCAGTACTTC. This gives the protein CASSVAPSEEETQYF.

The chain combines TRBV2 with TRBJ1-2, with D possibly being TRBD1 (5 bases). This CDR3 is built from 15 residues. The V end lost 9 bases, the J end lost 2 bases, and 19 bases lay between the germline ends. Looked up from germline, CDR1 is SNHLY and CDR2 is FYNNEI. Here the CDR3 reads CARDDQQAKNYGYTF. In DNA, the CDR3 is TGTGCCAGAGATGATCAACAGGCGAAGAACTATGGCTACACCTTC.

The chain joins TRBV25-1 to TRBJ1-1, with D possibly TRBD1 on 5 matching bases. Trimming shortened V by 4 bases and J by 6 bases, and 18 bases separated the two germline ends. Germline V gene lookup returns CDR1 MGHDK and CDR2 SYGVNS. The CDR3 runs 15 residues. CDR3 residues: CASSGPETGVPEAFF. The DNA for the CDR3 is TGTGCCAGCAGTGGACCTGAGACGGGGGTCCCTGAAGCTTTCTTT.

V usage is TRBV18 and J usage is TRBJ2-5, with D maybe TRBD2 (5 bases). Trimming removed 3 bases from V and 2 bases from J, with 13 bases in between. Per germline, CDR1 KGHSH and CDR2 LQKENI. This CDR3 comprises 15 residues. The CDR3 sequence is CASSPRDPYQETQYF. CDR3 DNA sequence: TGTGCCAGCTCACCCCGGGATCCGTATCAAGAGACCCAGTACTTC.

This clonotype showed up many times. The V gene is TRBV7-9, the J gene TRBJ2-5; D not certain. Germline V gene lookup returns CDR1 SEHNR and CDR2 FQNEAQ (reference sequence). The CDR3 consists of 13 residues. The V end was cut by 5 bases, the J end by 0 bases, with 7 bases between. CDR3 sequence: CASSHSDQETQYF. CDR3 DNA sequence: TGTGCCAGCAGCCATAGTGACCAAGAGACCCAGTACTTC.

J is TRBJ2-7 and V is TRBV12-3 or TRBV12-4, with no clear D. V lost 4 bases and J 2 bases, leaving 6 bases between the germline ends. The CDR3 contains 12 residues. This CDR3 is CASSYGPYEQYF. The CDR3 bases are TGTGCCAGCAGTTACGGTCCCTACGAGCAGTACTTC.

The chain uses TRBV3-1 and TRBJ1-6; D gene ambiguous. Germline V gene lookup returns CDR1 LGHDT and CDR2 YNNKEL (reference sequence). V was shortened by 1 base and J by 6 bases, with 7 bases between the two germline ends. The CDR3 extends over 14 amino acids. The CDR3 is CASSQGLVNSPLHF. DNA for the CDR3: TGTGCCAGCAGCCAAGGACTGGTTAATTCACCCCTCCACTTT.

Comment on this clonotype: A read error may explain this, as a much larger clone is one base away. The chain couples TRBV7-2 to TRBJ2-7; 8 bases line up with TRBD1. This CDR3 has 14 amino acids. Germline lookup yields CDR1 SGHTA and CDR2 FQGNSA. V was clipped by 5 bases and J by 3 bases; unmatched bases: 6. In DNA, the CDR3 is TGTGCCAGCAGCCGGACAGGGACGTTCTACGAGCAGTACTTC. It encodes CASSRTGTFYEQYF.

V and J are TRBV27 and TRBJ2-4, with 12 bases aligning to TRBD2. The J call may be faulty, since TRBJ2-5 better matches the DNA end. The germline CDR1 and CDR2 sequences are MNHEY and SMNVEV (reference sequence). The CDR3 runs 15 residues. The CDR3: CASRGLAGSQETQYF. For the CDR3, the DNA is TGTGCCAGCAGAGGACTAGCGGGGAGTCAAGAGACCCAGTACTTC.

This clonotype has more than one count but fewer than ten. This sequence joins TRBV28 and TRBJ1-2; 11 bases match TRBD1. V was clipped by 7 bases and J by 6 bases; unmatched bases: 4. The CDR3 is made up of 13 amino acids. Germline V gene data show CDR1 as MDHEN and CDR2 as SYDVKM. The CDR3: CASTPDRGHGYTF. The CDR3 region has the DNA TGTGCCAGCACCCCGGACAGGGGGCATGGCTACACCTTC.

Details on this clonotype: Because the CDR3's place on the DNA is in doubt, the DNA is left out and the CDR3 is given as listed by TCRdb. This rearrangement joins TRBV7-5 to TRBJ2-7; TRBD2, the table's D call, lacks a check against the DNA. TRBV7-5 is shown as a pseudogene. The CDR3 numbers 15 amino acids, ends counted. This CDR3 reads CISVSEARGLYEQYF.

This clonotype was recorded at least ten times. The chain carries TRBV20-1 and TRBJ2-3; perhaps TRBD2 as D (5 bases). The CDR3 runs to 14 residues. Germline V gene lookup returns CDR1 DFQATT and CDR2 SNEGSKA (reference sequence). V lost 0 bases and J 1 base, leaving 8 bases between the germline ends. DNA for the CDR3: TGCAGTGCTAGAGAGGGGAGCCGCACAGATACGCAGTATTTT. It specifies CSAREGSRTDTQYF.

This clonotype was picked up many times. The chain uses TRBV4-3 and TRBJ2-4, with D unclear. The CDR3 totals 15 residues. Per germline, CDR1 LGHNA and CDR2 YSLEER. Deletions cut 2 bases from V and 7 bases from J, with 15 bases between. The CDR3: CASSQSGSSPNIQYF. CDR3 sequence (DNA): TGCGCCAGCAGCCAATCCGGGTCCTCCCCGAACATTCAGTACTTC.

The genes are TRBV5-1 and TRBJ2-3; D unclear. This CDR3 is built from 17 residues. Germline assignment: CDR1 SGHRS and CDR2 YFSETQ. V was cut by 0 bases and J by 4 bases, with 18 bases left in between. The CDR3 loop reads CASSLAVSSLDPDTQYF. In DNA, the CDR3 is TGCGCCAGCAGCTTGGCGGTCAGCTCTTTAGATCCAGATACGCAGTATTTT.

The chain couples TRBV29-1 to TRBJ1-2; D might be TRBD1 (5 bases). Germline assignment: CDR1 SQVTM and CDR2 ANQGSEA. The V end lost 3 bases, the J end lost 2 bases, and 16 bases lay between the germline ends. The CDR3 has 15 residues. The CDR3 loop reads CSVDGSGQRNYGYTF. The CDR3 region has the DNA TGCAGCGTTGATGGGTCAGGGCAACGGAACTATGGCTACACCTTC.

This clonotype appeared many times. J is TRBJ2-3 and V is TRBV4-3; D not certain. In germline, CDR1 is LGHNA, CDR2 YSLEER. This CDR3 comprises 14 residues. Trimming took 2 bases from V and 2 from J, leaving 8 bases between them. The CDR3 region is CASSQLGITDTQYF. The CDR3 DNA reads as TGCGCCAGCAGCCAACTAGGGATCACAGATACGCAGTATTTT.